What follows describes a single TCR beta chain. What it recognizes is unknown. The data derive from a study of siplizumab effects on memory and regulatory T cells. Findings and limits, study-wide: Tregs that proliferated in siplizumab cultures did not have their suppressive function confirmed. Naive T cells, seemingly more diverse than memory cells, seemed major alloresponse contributors. An assignable phenotype, naive or memory, was missing from roughly 78-96% of proliferating CD4+ or CD8+ clones.

The germline V and J ends were trimmed by 2 bases and 2 bases, with 7 bases remaining between them. The germline gives CDR1 KGHSH, CDR2 LQKENI. The CDR3 length is 14 residues. The repertoire was sequenced with immunoSEQ multiplex PCR; TCRdb's copy has only in-frame clones and lacks some. The sample has 85,000 to 130,000 clones, about 91% seen once. V gene TRBV18 combines with J gene TRBJ1-3; D uncertain. Specimen: CD4+ T cells sorted from blood. This TCR came from a human donor in good health. Some clones in this sample may be carry-over from other donors' samples. The CDR3, as DNA: TGTGCCAGCTCACCAAGCGTTACTGGAAACACCATATATTTT. This sequence encodes CASSPSVTGNTIYF. Together with reference TRBV18 and TRBJ1-3, the CDR3 gives the full variable domain: NAGVMQNPRHLVRRRGQEARLRCSPMKGHSHVYWYRQLPEEGLKFMVYLQKENIIDESGMPKERFSAEFPKEGPSILRIQQVVRGDSAAYFCASSPSVTGNTIYFGEGSWLTVV.